The subject of this entry is one T cell receptor beta chain. Its specificity is not known. This specimen belongs to a study of T cell responses to AZD1222 COVID-19 vaccine. The study, taken as a whole, reports: There were vaccine-associated CD4 TCRs across spike, dominant at 160-218 and 743-854. Most donors were white British, females outnumbered males, and clonal diversity was possibly underestimated.

V shed 8 bases and J shed 6 bases, with 16 bases lying between them. The CDR3 covers 14 residues. The germline gives CDR1 MNHEY, CDR2 SMNVEV (reference sequence). The protocol was immunoSEQ multiplex PCR, while the TCRdb copy is restricted to in-frame clones and leaves out a portion. The table includes roughly 150,000 clones, more than 85% detected once. The TCR originated in an adult who received the AZD1222 COVID-19 vaccine. The sequencing used peripheral blood, collected 28 days after the second AZD1222 dose. V and J are TRBV27 and TRBJ2-2; D gene unclear. CDR3 DNA sequence: TGTGCCAGCCGGACGTTGGGAATAGCCGGGGAGCTGTTTTTT. It specifies CASRTLGIAGELFF.